Listed here is a single TCR beta chain. Its antigen remains unknown. V lost 4 bases and J 10 bases, leaving 13 bases between the germline ends. This CDR3 region has 12 residues. Germline V gene lookup returns CDR1 MGHDK and CDR2 SYGVNS. The authors reverse transcribed all of the isolated RNA, so sequencing captured expressed TCRB transcripts. Using immunoSEQ multiplex PCR, the repertoire was profiled, and TCRdb retains in-frame clones only, with some absent. The sample lists around 600,000 clones, under 15% occurring once. The data derive from a study of beta chain features in type 1 diabetes. Overall study results and limits: The study found moderately but significantly shorter TCRB CDR3s in all four CD4+ subsets of Type 1 diabetes patients.

Without exception, sorted populations had purity beyond 95%. The J gene is TRBJ1-1, the V gene TRBV25-1; no definite D call. The sequence derives from a man under 40 with type 1 diabetes. Sequences were obtained from naive CD4+ T cells from blood. The CDR3 is CASSGIRAVAFF. In DNA form, the CDR3 reads TGTGCCAGCAGTGGAATACGGGCTGTAGCTTTCTTT.